This passage covers 14 T cell receptor beta chains from one sample sequenced in a study of CD8 T cells in ankylosing spondylitis. Each CDR3 protein gets one entry after TCRdb re-called the 5' RACE reads with MiXCR. This sample has under 130,000 distinct CDR3 sequences, with around 24% found just once. What was sequenced was synovial fluid, either unsorted or a sorted T cell fraction (not recorded which). These receptors came from a male donor with ankylosing spondylitis.

This clonotype was observed a few times. The rearrangement uses TRBV12-3 or TRBV12-4 and TRBJ1-5; TRBD1 matches at 9 bases. This CDR3 contains 15 residues. V lost 3 bases to trimming and J lost 2 bases; unmatched junction nucleotides: 2. This CDR3 reads CASSLRQGGNQPQHF. For the CDR3, the DNA is TGTGCCAGCAGTTTGCGACAGGGGGGCAATCAGCCCCAGCATTTT.

The chain is built from TRBV2 and TRBJ2-7; D unclear. The CDR3 sequence is 15 residues long. Germline V CDR1 and CDR2: SNHLY, FYNNEI. Trimming shortened V by 5 bases and J by 0 bases, and 14 bases separated the two germline ends. Here the CDR3 DNA reads TGTGCCAGCAGTCCAAGCCCGAGCGTCTCCTACGAGCAGTACTTC. It translates to CASSPSPSVSYEQYF.

The rearrangement joins TRBV24-1 to TRBJ2-6, with D tentatively TRBD1 (5 bases). CDR3 length equals 17 residues. Germline lookup yields CDR1 KGHDR and CDR2 SFDVKD. Trimming left V 5 bases short and J 0 bases short, with 13 bases between. Here the CDR3 DNA reads TGTGCCACCAGTGGAAGGACAATGATCTCTGGGGCCAACGTCCTGACTTTC. Translating gives CATSGRTMISGANVLTF.

The rearrangement links TRBV19 to TRBJ2-1; TRBD1 might be the D (6 bases). V lost 2 bases to trimming and J lost 6 bases, with 11 bases between them. The CDR3 is 14 amino acids. Germline-derived CDR1 and CDR2 are LNHDA and SQIVND (reference sequence). The CDR3 coding sequence is TGTGCCAGTAGTATATCCGCCAGGGGCAATGAGCAGTTCTTC. This gives the protein CASSISARGNEQFF.

This clonotype appeared a few times. This rearrangement joins TRBV4-1 to TRBJ2-7; D perhaps matches TRBD1 (5 bases). CDR1 and CDR2 (germline): MGHRA, YSYEKL. V lost 2 bases, J lost 3 bases, and 11 bases lay in between. The CDR3 consists of 14 residues. The CDR3 is CASSQHARGYEQYV. In DNA form, the CDR3 reads TGCGCCAGCAGCCAACATGCTAGGGGCTACGAGCAGTACGTC.

This chain connects TRBV27 to TRBJ1-6; D remains ambiguous. Deletions cut 6 bases from V and 6 bases from J, with 12 bases between. This CDR3 has 14 residues. Germline V gene lookup returns CDR1 MNHEY and CDR2 SMNVEV (reference sequence). CDR3 sequence (DNA): TGTGCCAGCAGGCTGTGGACGGGTAATTCACCCCTCCACTTT. It yields the protein CASRLWTGNSPLHF.

The chain recombines TRBV5-5 with TRBJ1-5; possibly TRBD1 for D (6 bases). V lost 4 bases and J 3 bases, leaving 11 bases between the germline ends. From germline, CDR1 is SGHKS and CDR2 YYEKEE (reference sequence). This CDR3 comprises 14 residues. The CDR3 loop reads CASSADSYNQPQHF. The CDR3 region has the DNA TGTGCCAGCAGCGCGGACAGTTACAATCAGCCCCAGCATTTT.

V is TRBV4-1 and J is TRBJ2-1, with 8 bases identical to TRBD2. The CDR3 consists of 16 residues. V lost 4 bases and J lost 6; bases outside the gene matches: 11. Germline lookup yields CDR1 MGHRA and CDR2 YSYEKL. In nucleotides, the CDR3 is TGCGCCAGCAGCCGTACCGTAGCGGGGCATACCAATGAGCAGTTCTTC. It yields the protein CASSRTVAGHTNEQFF.

The chain uses TRBV7-9 and TRBJ2-2; D remains ambiguous. The CDR3 loop spans 16 amino acids. Deletions cut 4 bases from V and 5 bases from J, with 17 bases between. From germline, CDR1 is SEHNR and CDR2 FQNEAQ (reference sequence). Written as DNA, the CDR3 is TGTGCCAGCAGCTACTTAGGGCAGCTGAGAACCGGGGAGCTGTTTTTT. Translated, it gives CASSYLGQLRTGELFF.

This clonotype occurred a few times. The CDR3 loop is CASSRLGGLNTEAFF. Here the CDR3 DNA reads TGCGCCAGCAGCCGCCTTGGGGGGCTGAACACTGAAGCTTTCTTT. The chain recombines TRBV5-1 with TRBJ1-1; TRBD1 is a possible D gene (6 bases). Between the trimmed V and J ends, which lost 4 bases and 0 bases, there was a span of 13 bases. CDR3 length equals 15 residues. Germline assignment: CDR1 SGHRS and CDR2 YFSETQ.

This clonotype occurred many times. The chain employs TRBV10-2 and TRBJ2-7, with a possible D match to TRBD1 (6 bases). CDR3 length: 14 residues. The V gene's germline CDR1 is WSHSY and CDR2 SAAADI. V was shortened by 2 bases and J by 0 bases, with 8 bases between the two germline ends. CDR3 residues: CASSEDRNSYEQYF. DNA for the CDR3: TGCGCCAGCAGTGAGGACAGGAACTCCTACGAGCAGTACTTC.

This clonotype has a count of ten or more. The V gene is TRBV11-1, the J gene TRBJ1-1; the match to TRBD1 covers 8 bases. The CDR3 contains 15 residues. J was trimmed by 0 bases and V by 5 bases; bases with no gene match: 5. The germline V gene has CDR1 SGHAT and CDR2 FQDESV (reference sequence). CDR3 DNA: TGTGCCAGCAGCCTTACGGGACAGGTGAACACTGAAGCTTTCTTT. Translated: CASSLTGQVNTEAFF.

This clonotype was observed a single time. A read error is possible here, since a much larger clone lies one base away. This chain uses TRBV20-1 with TRBJ2-5; D is undetermined. CDR1 DFQATT and CDR2 SNEGSKA come from the germline V gene (reference sequence). V shed 5 bases and J shed 3 bases, with 4 bases lying between them. This CDR3 has 10 residues. Written as DNA, the CDR3 is TGCAGTGCTGTAAAAGAGACCCAGTACTTC. Protein: CSAVKETQYF.

This clonotype was found a few times. This chain joins TRBV20-1 and TRBJ2-7; D unresolved. Trimming removed 5 bases from V and 7 bases from J, with 15 bases in between. The germline gives CDR1 DFQATT, CDR2 SNEGSKA (reference sequence). The CDR3 loop spans 12 amino acids. The CDR3 DNA reads TGCAGTGCTGCCCAAGGCCCTCGGGAGCAGTACTTC. This gives the protein CSAAQGPREQYF.